This is a list of T cell receptor beta chains from one sample in a study of T cells in Graves' hyperthyroidism and ophthalmopathy. TCRdb re-analysed the multiplex PCR reads in MiXCR, keeping a single row per CDR3 protein. Among roughly 710,000 distinct CDR3 sequences listed, around a third were seen once. Material for sequencing was blood. The receptors here all came from a woman aged 40 to 49 with Graves' hyperthyroidism. The CDR3 runs from the conserved cysteine through the conserved F or W. The D gene is left open where the match is weak. Clone size appears in some rows only: once, few, many, or a class for an expanded clone.

j_gene: TRBJ2-7
abundance: NA
d_gene: TRBD2
v_gene: TRBV9
CDR3nt: TGTGCCAGCAGCGCAAGCGGGAGGGGGTCCTACGAGCAGTACTTC
CDR3aa: CASSASGRGSYEQYF

j_gene: TRBJ2-6
abundance: many
d_gene: NA
v_gene: TRBV5-1
CDR3nt: TGCGCCAGCTCCCGGTTCTCTGGGGCCAACGTCCTGACTTTC
CDR3aa: CASSRFSGANVLTF

j_gene: TRBJ2-7
abundance: NA
d_gene: TRBD2
v_gene: TRBV7-9
CDR3nt: TGTTCCAGCAGCTGGACTAGCGCTTTCTCCTACGAGCAGTACTTC
CDR3aa: CSSSWTSAFSYEQYF

j_gene: TRBJ1-6
abundance: many
d_gene: NA
v_gene: TRBV7-2
CDR3nt: TGTGCCAGCAGATTTGGGCAGGGAACGACGAAACTCCACTTT
CDR3aa: CASRFGQGTTKLHF

j_gene: TRBJ2-2
abundance: NA
d_gene: TRBD1
v_gene: TRBV5-4
CDR3nt: TGTGCCAGCAGCCGGTCGGGACAGGGGGTCGTCGGGGAGCTGTTTTTT
CDR3aa: CASSRSGQGVVGELFF

j_gene: TRBJ1-2
abundance: NA
d_gene: NA
v_gene: TRBV10-3
CDR3nt: TGTGCCATCAGTGAGTCGTCAGGGCATTTCTCTAGCTACACCTTC
CDR3aa: CAISESSGHFSSYTF

j_gene: TRBJ1-1
abundance: once
d_gene: NA
v_gene: TRBV24-1
CDR3nt: TGTGCCACCAGTGCCGGACAGGCTTTCTTT
CDR3aa: CATSAGQAFF

j_gene: TRBJ1-5
abundance: many
d_gene: NA
v_gene: TRBV7-2
CDR3nt: TGTGCCAGCAGCTTACAACCAAATCAGCCCCAGCATTTT
CDR3aa: CASSLQPNQPQHF

j_gene: TRBJ1-6
abundance: NA
d_gene: NA
v_gene: TRBV27
CDR3nt: TGTGCCAGCAGCCCTGACCGGGACGGGGATTCACCCCTCCACTTT
CDR3aa: CASSPDRDGDSPLHF

j_gene: TRBJ1-1
abundance: few
d_gene: NA
v_gene: TRBV7-8
CDR3nt: TGTGCCAGCAGCTTAGTTTATACAGGGAACACTGAAGCTTTCTTT
CDR3aa: CASSLVYTGNTEAFF

j_gene: TRBJ1-3
abundance: NA
d_gene: NA
v_gene: TRBV13
CDR3nt: TGTGCCAGCAGCCCCGGTTGGGCTGGAAACACCATATATTTT
CDR3aa: CASSPGWAGNTIYF

j_gene: TRBJ1-1
abundance: NA
d_gene: NA
v_gene: TRBV29-1
CDR3nt: TGCAGCGTTGACGACGGGGTAGATATGAACACTGAAGCTTTCTTT
CDR3aa: CSVDDGVDMNTEAFF

j_gene: TRBJ1-1
abundance: NA
d_gene: NA
v_gene: TRBV29-1
CDR3nt: TGCAGCGCGGGGCCAGGGAGGAACACTGAAGCTTTCTTT
CDR3aa: CSAGPGRNTEAFF

j_gene: TRBJ2-7
abundance: few
d_gene: TRBD1
v_gene: TRBV7-8
CDR3nt: TGTGCCAGCAAACCGTCTCGACAGGGCGGATTGGGCGAGCAGTACTTC
CDR3aa: CASKPSRQGGLGEQYF

j_gene: TRBJ1-2
abundance: NA
d_gene: NA
v_gene: TRBV20-1
CDR3nt: TGCAGTGCTAGAGATCTACGGGGGCCCTACAGTTATGGCTACACCTTC
CDR3aa: CSARDLRGPYSYGYTF

j_gene: TRBJ1-6
abundance: NA
d_gene: TRBD1
v_gene: TRBV2
CDR3nt: TGTGCCAAGGGACAGGACTATTCACCCCTCCACTTT
CDR3aa: CAKGQDYSPLHF

j_gene: TRBJ1-5
abundance: few
d_gene: NA
v_gene: TRBV6-5
CDR3nt: TGTGCCAGCAGTTACTGGGGGGGGCAATCTAGCAATCAGCCCCAGCATTTT
CDR3aa: CASSYWGGQSSNQPQHF

j_gene: TRBJ2-2
abundance: few
d_gene: TRBD1
v_gene: TRBV7-9
CDR3nt: TGTGCCAGCAGCTTAGCCGGGACAGGGACTTCCAACACCGGGGAGCTGTTTTTT
CDR3aa: CASSLAGTGTSNTGELFF

j_gene: TRBJ1-5
abundance: many
d_gene: NA
v_gene: TRBV7-2
CDR3nt: TGTGCCAGCAGCTTAGAAGGGAAGTATTATAGCAATCAGCCCCAGCATTTT
CDR3aa: CASSLEGKYYSNQPQHF

j_gene: TRBJ1-5
abundance: few
d_gene: NA
v_gene: TRBV6-1
CDR3nt: TGTGCCAGCAGTGAACGTCGGATCAATCAGCCCCAGCATTTT
CDR3aa: CASSERRINQPQHF

j_gene: TRBJ2-2
abundance: NA
d_gene: NA
v_gene: TRBV2
CDR3nt: TGTGCCAGCAGTTACTTGCTATACGGGACTTTGAACACCGGGGAGCTGTTTTTT
CDR3aa: CASSYLLYGTLNTGELFF

j_gene: TRBJ2-6
abundance: few
d_gene: NA
v_gene: TRBV11-2
CDR3nt: TGTGCCAGCAGCTACTCCTACGGACGTGATTCTGGGGCCAACGTCCTGACTTTC
CDR3aa: CASSYSYGRDSGANVLTF

j_gene: TRBJ2-3
abundance: few
d_gene: NA
v_gene: TRBV29-1
CDR3nt: TGCAGCGTCAGGGGTGAGGGCACAGATACGCAGTATTTT
CDR3aa: CSVRGEGTDTQYF

j_gene: TRBJ2-2
abundance: NA
d_gene: TRBD2
v_gene: TRBV24-1
CDR3nt: TGTGCCACCAGTGATTCGGGGGGGACCGGGGAGCTGTTTTTT
CDR3aa: CATSDSGGTGELFF

j_gene: TRBJ2-5
abundance: NA
d_gene: NA
v_gene: TRBV10-3
CDR3nt: TGTGCCATCAGTGTCTCGGGGTACCAAGAGACCCAGTACTTC
CDR3aa: CAISVSGYQETQYF

j_gene: TRBJ2-2
abundance: few
d_gene: TRBD1
v_gene: TRBV29-1
CDR3nt: TGCAGCGGAGGGACAGGGTGGCCGGGGGAGCTGTTTTTT
CDR3aa: CSGGTGWPGELFF